This is a list of T cell receptor beta chains from one sample in a study of cytomegalovirus exposure and HLA in healthy donors. Sequenced by immunoSEQ multiplex PCR; TCRdb stores in-frame clones only, minus some. The sample consists of about 200,000 clones, about 81% of them appearing once. The sample taken for sequencing was PBMCs. The receptors derive from a woman aged 40 to 49 in good health and CMV-seronegative. Each CDR3 is given with its conserved first and last residue. Fields, in order: D gene, CDR3 length, J gene, V gene, clone size, CDR3 protein, CDR3 DNA. A D gene is named only where the DNA matches it firmly. Some rows mark clone size as missing; the rest say once, few, many or name a class of expanded clone.

>NA|14|TRBJ1-5|TRBV6-1|NA
CASKQGYSNQPQHF
TGTGCCAGCAAACAGGGTTATAGCAATCAGCCCCAGCATTTT
>NA|14|TRBJ1-1|TRBV2|NA
CASTYGQLNTEAFF
TGTGCCAGCACTTACGGACAGCTGAACACTGAAGCTTTCTTT
>NA|17|TRBJ1-1|TRBV7-8|NA
CASSSNIVRAMNTEAFF
TGTGCCAGCAGCTCCAATATCGTGAGAGCAATGAACACTGAAGCTTTCTTT
>TRBD2|13|TRBJ2-7|TRBV19|NA
CASSLGTSSEQYF
TGTGCCAGTAGTCTCGGGACTAGCTCGGAGCAGTACTTC
>NA|15|TRBJ2-2|TRBV7-2|NA
CASSLLGTPTGELFF
TGTGCCAGCAGCCTCCTCGGGACTCCCACCGGGGAGCTGTTTTTT
>TRBD1|15|TRBJ1-1|TRBV7-2|NA
CASSLVTGIVTGAFF
TGTGCCAGCAGCTTAGTGACAGGGATAGTGACGGGAGCTTTCTTT
>NA|13|TRBJ2-7|TRBV7-9|NA
CASSRRTAGEQYF
TGTGCCAGCAGCAGAAGGACGGCGGGGGAGCAGTACTTC
>NA|14|TRBJ1-1|TRBV28|NA
CASITGGGGTEAFF
TGTGCCAGCATTACGGGCGGCGGGGGAACTGAAGCTTTCTTT
>TRBD1|16|TRBJ1-4|TRBV18|NA
CASQGQSPLLNEKLFF
TGTGCCAGCCAGGGACAGAGCCCGTTACTTAATGAAAAACTGTTTTTT
>NA|14|TRBJ2-1|TRBV30|NA
CAWSGSFLGNEQFF
TGTGCCTGGAGTGGGTCGTTCCTCGGCAATGAGCAGTTCTTC
>NA|16|TRBJ2-3|TRBV18|NA
CASSRYSGSDVDTQYF
TGTGCCAGCTCACGATATAGCGGATCCGATGTAGATACGCAGTATTTT
>TRBD2|16|TRBJ2-1|TRBV7-3|NA
CASSHRRLAGYNEQFF
TGTGCCAGCAGCCACCGACGACTAGCGGGATACAATGAGCAGTTCTTC
>NA|12|TRBJ2-1|TRBV7-9|NA
CASGLVDSEQFF
TGTGCCAGCGGCTTAGTGGACAGTGAGCAGTTCTTC
>NA|13|TRBJ2-3|TRBV10-1|NA
CASSEAGTDTQYF
TGCGCCAGCAGTGAAGCCGGCACAGATACGCAGTATTTT
>NA|12|TRBJ2-2|TRBV19|NA
CASSALAGELFF
TGTGCCAGTAGTGCCCTAGCCGGGGAGCTGTTTTTT
>NA|13|TRBJ2-1|TRBV2|NA
CASKQGSYNEQFF
TGTGCCAGCAAGCAGGGTTCCTACAATGAGCAGTTCTTC
>TRBD1|13|TRBJ2-4|TRBV27|NA
CASSIGQGNIQYF
TGTGCCAGCAGTATCGGACAGGGAAACATTCAGTACTTC
>TRBD2|18|TRBJ2-2|TRBV5-1|NA
CASSIRTRSGSDTGELFF
TGCGCCAGCAGCATCCGAACGCGTAGCGGGAGCGACACCGGGGAGCTGTTTTTT
>TRBD1|14|TRBJ2-4|TRBV9|NA
CASSVGDSKNIQYF
TGTGCCAGCAGCGTAGGGGACAGCAAAAACATTCAGTACTTC
>TRBD1|14|TRBJ2-6|TRBV6-5|NA
CASSYRGQAGVLTF
TGTGCCAGCAGTTACCGAGGACAGGCCGGGGTCCTGACTTTC
>NA|15|TRBJ2-7|TRBV6-6|NA
CASSSISGSNYEQYF
TGTGCCAGCAGTTCGATTAGCGGATCTAACTACGAGCAGTACTTC
>TRBD2|18|TRBJ2-3|TRBV19|NA
CASSILHIAGDNTDTQYF
TGTGCCAGTAGTATACTACATATAGCGGGAGACAACACAGATACGCAGTATTTT
>TRBD2|17|TRBJ2-7|TRBV5-1|NA
CASSYYAGGPTWYEQYF
TGCGCCAGCAGCTATTATGCGGGAGGGCCTACTTGGTACGAGCAGTACTTC
>TRBD1|16|TRBJ2-6|TRBV13|NA
CASSGGQGAGANVLTF
TGTGCCAGCAGCGGGGGACAGGGGGCTGGGGCCAACGTCCTGACTTTC
>NA|14|TRBJ2-3|TRBV7-2|NA
CASSPRILADTQYF
TGTGCCAGCAGCCCGCGCATCCTTGCAGATACGCAGTATTTT
>TRBD2|16|TRBJ2-5|TRBV5-1|NA
CASSLASSGGLETQYF
TGCGCCAGCAGCTTGGCCTCTTCGGGAGGGCTTGAGACCCAGTACTTC
>NA|15|TRBJ2-7|TRBV5-1|NA
CASSLVTGPSYEQYF
TGCGCCAGCAGCTTGGTTACAGGACCCTCCTACGAGCAGTACTTC
>TRBD2|15|TRBJ2-2|TRBV19|NA
CASSLSGRHTGELFF
TGTGCCAGTAGTCTTAGCGGGAGGCACACCGGGGAGCTGTTTTTT
>TRBD1|14|TRBJ1-1|TRBV7-3|few
CASSLNTGDTEAFF
TGTGCCAGCAGCTTAAATACAGGGGACACTGAAGCTTTCTTT
>NA|11|TRBJ1-2|TRBV2|NA
CASSAGCGYTF
TGTGCCAGCAGTGCCGGGTGCGGCTACACCTTC
>NA|16|TRBJ2-7|TRBV12-2|NA
CASRLAWQREASEQYF
TGTGCAAGTCGCTTAGCGTGGCAGCGGGAGGCAAGCGAGCAGTACTTC
>TRBD1|12|TRBJ1-6|TRBV27|NA
CASSLGSGGLHF
TGTGCCAGCAGTTTAGGGTCAGGGGGACTCCACTTT
>TRBD2|17|TRBJ2-2|TRBV28|NA
CASSFTRGRSNTGELFF
TGTGCCAGCAGTTTTACCCGCGGGAGATCTAACACCGGGGAGCTGTTTTTT
>TRBD2|17|TRBJ2-1|TRBV10-3|once
CAISESGLAGAGNEQFF
TGTGCCATCAGTGAGTCTGGACTAGCGGGAGCGGGTAATGAGCAGTTCTTC
>TRBD2|15|TRBJ2-3|TRBV27|few
CASQHLAGQTDTQYF
TGTGCCAGCCAACATCTAGCGGGACAAACAGATACGCAGTATTTT
>TRBD2|21|TRBJ2-1|TRBV19|NA
CASAMWDGTPGTSGSYNEQFF
TGTGCCAGTGCTATGTGGGACGGGACTCCGGGGACTAGCGGCAGTTACAATGAGCAGTTCTTC
>TRBD1|14|TRBJ2-5|TRBV27|NA
CASAPTGMGETQYF
TGTGCCAGCGCCCCGACAGGGATGGGGGAGACCCAGTACTTC
>NA|16|TRBJ2-3|TRBV12-5|NA
CASGFELHRKADTQYF
TGTGCTAGTGGTTTTGAGCTCCACAGGAAAGCCGATACGCAGTATTTT
>NA|13|TRBJ2-2|TRBV9|NA
CASSPRYTGELFF
TGTGCCAGCAGCCCCCGGTACACCGGGGAGCTGTTTTTT
>TRBD2|18|TRBJ2-7|TRBV27|NA
CASSFLAGRTQGYYEQYF
TGTGCCAGCAGTTTCCTAGCGGGGCGTACTCAAGGGTACTACGAGCAGTACTTC
>TRBD1|14|TRBJ2-7|TRBV7-7|NA
CASSLGQGAYEQYF
TGTGCCAGCAGCTTAGGACAGGGGGCATACGAGCAGTACTTC
>NA|15|TRBJ1-2|TRBV5-1|NA
CASRVIGSPTGGYTF
TGCGCCAGCAGAGTCATCGGGTCCCCGACGGGTGGCTACACCTTC
>NA|13|TRBJ1-1|TRBV2|NA
CASSTGQPTEAFF
TGTGCCAGCAGCACTGGGCAACCTACTGAAGCTTTCTTT
>TRBD2|15|TRBJ2-7|TRBV10-3|NA
CAITPPQREQDEQYF
TGTGCCATCACCCCTCCTCAGCGGGAGCAAGACGAGCAGTACTTC
>TRBD2|20|TRBJ2-7|TRBV4-2|NA
CASSQDNGLAGGLIVSEQYF
TGTGCCAGCAGCCAAGATAACGGACTAGCGGGAGGATTGATAGTCTCCGAGCAGTACTTC
>NA|14|TRBJ1-2|TRBV19|NA
CASSLQGTSYGYTF
TGTGCCAGTAGTCTTCAGGGGACAAGCTATGGCTACACCTTC
>TRBD1|14|TRBJ1-6|TRBV6-6|NA
CASSDGTVNSPLHF
TGTGCCAGCAGTGACGGGACAGTCAATTCACCCCTCCACTTT
>TRBD1|16|TRBJ2-7|TRBV7-3|NA
CATQGGTGELTYEQYF
TGTGCTACTCAAGGGGGGACAGGGGAACTCACCTACGAGCAGTACTTC